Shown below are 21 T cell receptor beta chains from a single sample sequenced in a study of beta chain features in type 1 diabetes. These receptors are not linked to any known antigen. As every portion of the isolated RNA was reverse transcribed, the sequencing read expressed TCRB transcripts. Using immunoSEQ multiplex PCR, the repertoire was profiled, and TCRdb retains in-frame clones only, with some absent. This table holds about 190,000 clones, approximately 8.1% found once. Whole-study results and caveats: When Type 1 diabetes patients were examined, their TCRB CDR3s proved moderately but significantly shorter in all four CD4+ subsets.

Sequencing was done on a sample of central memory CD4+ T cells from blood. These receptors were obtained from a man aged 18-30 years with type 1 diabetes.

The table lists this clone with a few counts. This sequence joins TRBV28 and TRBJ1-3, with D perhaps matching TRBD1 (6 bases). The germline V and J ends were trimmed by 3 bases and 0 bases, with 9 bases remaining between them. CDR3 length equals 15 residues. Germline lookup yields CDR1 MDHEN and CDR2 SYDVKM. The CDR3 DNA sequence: TGTGCCAGCAGTTTTCAGGGGCACTCTGGAAACACCATATATTTT. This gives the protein CASSFQGHSGNTIYF.

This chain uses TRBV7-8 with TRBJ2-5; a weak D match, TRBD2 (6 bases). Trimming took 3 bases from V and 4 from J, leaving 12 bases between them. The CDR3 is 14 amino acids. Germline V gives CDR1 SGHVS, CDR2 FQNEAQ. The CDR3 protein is CASSFVFGGETQYF. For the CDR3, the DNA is TGTGCCAGCAGCTTCGTATTCGGGGGAGAGACCCAGTACTTC.

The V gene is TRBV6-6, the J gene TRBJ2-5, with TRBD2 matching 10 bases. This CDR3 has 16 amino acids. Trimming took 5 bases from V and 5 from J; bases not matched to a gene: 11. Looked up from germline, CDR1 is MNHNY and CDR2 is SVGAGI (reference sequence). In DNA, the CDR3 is TGTGCCAGCAGTCCCCAGGGACTAGCGAACTCGGAGACCCAGTACTTC. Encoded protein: CASSPQGLANSETQYF.

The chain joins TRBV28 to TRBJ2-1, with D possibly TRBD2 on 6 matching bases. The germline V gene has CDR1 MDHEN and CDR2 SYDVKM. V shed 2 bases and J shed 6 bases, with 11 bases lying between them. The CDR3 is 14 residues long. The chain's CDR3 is CASSLGGISNEQFF. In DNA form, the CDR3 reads TGTGCCAGCAGTTTAGGGGGGATCAGCAATGAGCAGTTCTTC. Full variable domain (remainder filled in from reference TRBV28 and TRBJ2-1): DVKVTQSSRYLVKRTGEKVFLECVQDMDHENMFWYRQDPGLGLRLIYFSYDVKMKEKGDIPEGYSVSREKKERFSLILESASTNQTSMYLCASSLGGISNEQFFGPGTRLTVL.

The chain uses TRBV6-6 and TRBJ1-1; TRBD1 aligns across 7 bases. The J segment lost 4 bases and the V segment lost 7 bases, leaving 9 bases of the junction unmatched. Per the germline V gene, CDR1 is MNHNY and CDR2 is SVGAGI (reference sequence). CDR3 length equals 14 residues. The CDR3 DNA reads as TGTGCCAGCACCGCGACAGGGCGGGGCACTGAAGCTTTCTTT. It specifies CASTATGRGTEAFF.

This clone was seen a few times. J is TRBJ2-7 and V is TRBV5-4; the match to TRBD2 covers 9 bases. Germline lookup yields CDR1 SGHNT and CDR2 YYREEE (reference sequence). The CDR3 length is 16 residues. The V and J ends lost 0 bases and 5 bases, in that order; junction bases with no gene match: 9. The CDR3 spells CASSLDSGRKLNEQYF. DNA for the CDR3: TGTGCCAGCAGCTTGGACAGCGGGAGGAAGTTAAACGAGCAGTACTTC. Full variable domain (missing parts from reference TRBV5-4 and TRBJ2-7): ETGVTQSPTHLIKTRGQQVTLRCSSQSGHNTVSWYQQALGQGPQFIFQYYREEENGRGNFPPRFSGLQFPNYSSELNVNALELDDSALYLCASSLDSGRKLNEQYFGPGTRLTVT.

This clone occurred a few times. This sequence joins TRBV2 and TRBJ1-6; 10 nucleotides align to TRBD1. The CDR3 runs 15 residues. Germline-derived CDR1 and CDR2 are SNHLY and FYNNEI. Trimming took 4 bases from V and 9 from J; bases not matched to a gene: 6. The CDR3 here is CASSAQTGGGSPLHF. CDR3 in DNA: TGTGCCAGCAGTGCTCAGACAGGGGGCGGTTCACCCCTCCACTTT. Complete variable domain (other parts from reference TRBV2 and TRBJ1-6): EPEVTQTPSHQVTQMGQEVILRCVPISNHLYFYWYRQILGQKVEFLVSFYNNEISEKSEIFDDQFSVERPDGSNFTLKIRSTKLEDSAMYFCASSAQTGGGSPLHFGNGTRLTVT.

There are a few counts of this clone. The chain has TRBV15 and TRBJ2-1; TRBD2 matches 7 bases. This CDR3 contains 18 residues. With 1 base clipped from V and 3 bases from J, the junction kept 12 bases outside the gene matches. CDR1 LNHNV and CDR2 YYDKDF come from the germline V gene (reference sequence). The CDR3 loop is CATSRASASGGNYNEQFF. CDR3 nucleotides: TGTGCCACCAGCAGAGCATCGGCTAGCGGAGGGAACTACAATGAGCAGTTCTTC.

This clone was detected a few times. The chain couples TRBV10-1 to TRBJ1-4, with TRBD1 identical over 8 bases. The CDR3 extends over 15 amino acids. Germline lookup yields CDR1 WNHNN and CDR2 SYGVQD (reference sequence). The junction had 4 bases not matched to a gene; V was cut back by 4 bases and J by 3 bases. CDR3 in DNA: TGCGCCAGCAGTGGGACAGGGAATGCTAATGAAAAACTGTTTTTT. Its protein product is CASSGTGNANEKLFF.

DNA for the CDR3: TGTGCCAGCAGCAGGGACATCGGACTTAATTCACCCCTCCACTTT. This codes for CASSRDIGLNSPLHF. The rearrangement joins TRBV5-4 to TRBJ1-6, with D perhaps TRBD1 (6 bases). Germline-derived CDR1 and CDR2 are SGHNT and YYREEE (reference sequence). The CDR3 is made up of 15 amino acids. Trimming stripped 4 bases from V and 6 bases from J, with 14 bases between.

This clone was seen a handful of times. The CDR3 bases are TGTGCCAGCAGCTCAACCAAACCGGGACTAGCGGTGGCCTACGAGCAGTACTTC. Its protein product is CASSSTKPGLAVAYEQYF. The V call is TRBV5-6, the J call TRBJ2-7, with 11 bases that match TRBD2. The CDR3 has 18 residues. Germline values: CDR1 SGHDT, CDR2 YYEEEE. J was trimmed by 2 bases and V by 3 bases; bases with no gene match: 13.

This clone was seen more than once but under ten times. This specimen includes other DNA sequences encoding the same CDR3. For the CDR3, the DNA is TGTGCCAGCTCACCTCTGGGGGGTGGCTACACCTTC. Amino acids: CASSPLGGGYTF. This chain connects TRBV18 to TRBJ1-2; D might be TRBD1 (5 bases). The CDR3 has 12 amino acids. The V gene's germline CDR1 is KGHSH and CDR2 LQKENI. Trimming took off 3 bases at V and 7 bases at J, with 9 bases between the two ends.

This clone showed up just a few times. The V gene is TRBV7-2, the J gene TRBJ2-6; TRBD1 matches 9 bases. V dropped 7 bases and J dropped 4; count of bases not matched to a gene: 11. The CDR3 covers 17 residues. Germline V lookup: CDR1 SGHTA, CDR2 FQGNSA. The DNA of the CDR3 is TGTGCCAGCAACAAATTACAGGGGGCGTGGGGGGCCAACGTCCTGACTTTC. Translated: CASNKLQGAWGANVLTF.

The CDR3 DNA sequence: TGCGCCAGCAGCTTGCAGACAGAACCCTATGGCTACACCTTC. It yields the protein CASSLQTEPYGYTF. The V and J genes are TRBV5-1 and TRBJ1-2; weak D call: TRBD1 (5 bases). This CDR3 is 14 amino acids long. CDR1 and CDR2 (germline): SGHRS, YFSETQ. Trimming stripped 1 base from V and 4 bases from J, with 11 bases between.

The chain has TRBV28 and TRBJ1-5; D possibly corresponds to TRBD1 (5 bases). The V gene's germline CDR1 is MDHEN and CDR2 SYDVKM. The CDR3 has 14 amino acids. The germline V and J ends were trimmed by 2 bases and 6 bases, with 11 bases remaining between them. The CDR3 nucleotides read TGTGCCAGCAGTTTACGACAGTTTAGTCAGCCCCAGCATTTT. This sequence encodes CASSLRQFSQPQHF. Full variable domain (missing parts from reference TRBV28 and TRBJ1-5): DVKVTQSSRYLVKRTGEKVFLECVQDMDHENMFWYRQDPGLGLRLIYFSYDVKMKEKGDIPEGYSVSREKKERFSLILESASTNQTSMYLCASSLRQFSQPQHFGDGTRLSIL.

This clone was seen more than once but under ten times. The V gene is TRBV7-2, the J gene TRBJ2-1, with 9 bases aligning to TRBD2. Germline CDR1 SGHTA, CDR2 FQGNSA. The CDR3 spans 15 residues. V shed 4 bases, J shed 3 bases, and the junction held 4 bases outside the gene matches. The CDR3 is CASSSGSGSYNEQFF. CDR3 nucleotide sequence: TGTGCCAGCAGCTCTGGTAGCGGGAGCTACAATGAGCAGTTCTTC.

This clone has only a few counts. CDR3 region: CAWAGGRSLVYEQFF. The DNA for the CDR3 is TGTGCCTGGGCCGGCGGTCGTTCTTTGGTATATGAGCAGTTCTTC. The chain couples TRBV30 to TRBJ2-1; unclear D gene. This CDR3 comprises 15 residues. Germline CDR1 reads GTSNPN; CDR2 reads SVGIG (reference sequence). V lost 5 bases and J lost 8, with 22 bases in between.

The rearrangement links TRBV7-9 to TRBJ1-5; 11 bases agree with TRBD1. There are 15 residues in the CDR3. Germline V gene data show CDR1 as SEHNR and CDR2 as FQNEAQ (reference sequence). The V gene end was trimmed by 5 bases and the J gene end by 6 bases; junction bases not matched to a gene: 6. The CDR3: CASSRGGTGGQPQHF. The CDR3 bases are TGTGCCAGCAGCCGCGGCGGGACAGGGGGTCAGCCCCAGCATTTT.

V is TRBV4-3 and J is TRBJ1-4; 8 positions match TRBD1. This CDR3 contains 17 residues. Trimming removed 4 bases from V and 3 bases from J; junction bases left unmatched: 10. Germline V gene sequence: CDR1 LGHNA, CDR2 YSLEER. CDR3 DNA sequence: TGCGCCAGCAGCCGACGGACAGGGAGGAGGTCTAATGAAAAACTGTTTTTT. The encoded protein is CASSRRTGRRSNEKLFF.

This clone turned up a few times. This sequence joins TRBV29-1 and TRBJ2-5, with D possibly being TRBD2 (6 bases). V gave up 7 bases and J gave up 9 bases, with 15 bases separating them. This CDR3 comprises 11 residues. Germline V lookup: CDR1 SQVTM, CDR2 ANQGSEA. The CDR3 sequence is CSAALAGSQYF. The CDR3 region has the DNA TGCAGCGCTGCCTTGGCGGGGTCCCAGTACTTC.

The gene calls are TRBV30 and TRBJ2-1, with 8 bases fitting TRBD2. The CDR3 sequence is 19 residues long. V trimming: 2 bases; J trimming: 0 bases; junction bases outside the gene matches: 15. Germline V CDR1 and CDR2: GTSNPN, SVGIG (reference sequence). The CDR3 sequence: CAWSRLTSAPISSYNEQFF. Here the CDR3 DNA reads TGTGCCTGGAGTCGTCTGACTAGCGCGCCAATCAGCTCCTACAATGAGCAGTTCTTC.